At least ten counts were recorded for the clone carrying this T cell receptor beta chain. Its specificity is unknown. V was pared by 5 bases and J by 5 bases, with 3 bases of the junction left unmatched. The CDR3 length is 14 residues. These data come from a study of T-cell reconstitution after alpha-beta-depleted transplantation in children. Study-level findings and limits: Several hundred expanded graft clones reportedly gave rise to the alpha-beta T cells present about two months after transplant. Most T-cell counts and diversity one year after the transplant came from T cells that were newly produced.

A library of TCRbeta sequences, prepared with unique molecular identifiers, was generated. TCRdb analysed the PCR reads with MiXCR anew, one entry per CDR3 protein. The sample has 200,000 to 250,000 distinct CDR3 sequences; roughly a tenth are singletons. This clonotype originated in a child less than two years old with acute myeloid leukemia, due to receive a stem cell transplant. The chain carries TRBV12-3 or TRBV12-4 and TRBJ2-1; 10 bases match TRBD2. The starting material was PBMCs, obtained before TCRalphabeta/CD19-depleted stem cell transplant. CDR3 in amino acids: CASSGLAEDNEQFF. In nucleotides, the CDR3 is TGTGCCAGCAGTGGACTAGCGGAGGACAATGAGCAGTTCTTC.